The source of this TCR beta chain is a study of blood T cells in healthy people across ages. This CDR3 has 15 amino acids. The germline gives CDR1 SGHTA, CDR2 FQGNSA. V shed 5 bases and J shed 2 bases, with 15 bases lying between them. Through a sample-barcoded 5' primer and a J-beta primer mix, a second PCR was run for roughly 7 to 12 cycles. TCRdb independently ran MiXCR on the 5' RACE reads; one entry per CDR3 protein. The top ten clones hold more than 20% of a sample with around 2 million distinct CDR3 sequences, roughly two fifths of them seen once. This TCR was sampled from a human donor in good health. The sample taken for sequencing was blood. The chain joins TRBV7-2 to TRBJ1-2, with a weak D call TRBD1 (6 bases). The CDR3: CASSRPTQGNYGYTF. CDR3 sequence (DNA): TGTGCCAGCAGCCGCCCAACGCAGGGGAACTATGGCTACACCTTC.